The 13 T cell receptor beta chains reported below all come from one sample, sequenced in a study of OX40 agonist ivuxolimab in advanced cancers. The method behind the library was the immunoSEQ multiplex PCR assay. TCRdb holds this immuneACCESS table with in-frame rearrangements only. Some clones are missing; in checked studies, unresolved V genes explain under half, and the rest has no known cause. The sample data list tens of thousands of clones, and around 83% of these were observed just once. 4% to 5.5% of the sample is held by the ten biggest clonotypes. The material sequenced was CD4+ or CD8+ T cells sorted from blood, taken in a trial of the OX40 agonist ivuxolimab. The receptors were sampled from an adult with an advanced solid tumor such as melanoma, head and neck, liver or kidney cancer.

The J gene is TRBJ2-5, the V gene TRBV28; TRBD2 might be the D (5 bases). CDR1 and CDR2 (germline): MDHEN, SYDVKM. There are 15 residues in the CDR3. V dropped 3 bases and J dropped 4 bases, with 15 bases sitting between them. This CDR3 is CASSFLAPRAETQYF. The DNA for the CDR3 is TGTGCCAGCAGTTTTTTAGCGCCCAGAGCAGAGACCCAGTACTTC.

The chain links TRBV6-5 to TRBJ1-2; D remains unclear. The V and J ends lost 0 bases and 4 bases respectively, with 9 bases between them. CDR1 is MNHEY and CDR2 is SVGAGI in the germline V gene. The length of the CDR3 is 14 residues. The CDR3 spells CASSYSPAFYGYTF. CDR3 nucleotide sequence: TGTGCCAGCAGTTACTCGCCCGCCTTCTATGGCTACACCTTC.

In this sample, this clone turned up a few times. The chain's CDR3 is CAWSRIAGGFNEQFF. CDR3 DNA sequence: TGTGCCTGGAGCCGCATAGCGGGAGGGTTCAATGAGCAGTTCTTC. The J gene is TRBJ2-1, the V gene TRBV30, with TRBD2 matching over 11 bases. Germline V gene lookup returns CDR1 GTSNPN and CDR2 SVGIG (reference sequence). J lost 6 bases, V lost 3 bases, and 7 bases had no gene match. This CDR3 region has 15 residues.

V is TRBV7-9 and J is TRBJ1-4, with 10 bases identical to TRBD1. V dropped 3 bases and J dropped 2; count of bases not matched to a gene: 6. Germline values: CDR1 SEHNR, CDR2 FQNEAQ (reference sequence). The CDR3 is made up of 17 amino acids. CDR3 region: CASSFGQGEGTNEKLFF. CDR3 DNA sequence: TGTGCCAGCAGCTTCGGACAGGGGGAAGGCACTAATGAAAAACTGTTTTTT.

The V and J genes are TRBV29-1 and TRBJ2-1; D is unresolved. The CDR3 is 13 residues long. V shed 2 bases and J shed 3 bases, with 8 bases lying between them. Looked up from germline, CDR1 is SQVTM and CDR2 is ANQGSEA. This CDR3 reads CSVEWQIYNEQFF. The CDR3 nucleotides read TGCAGCGTTGAATGGCAGATCTACAATGAGCAGTTCTTC.

This chain uses TRBV11-1 with TRBJ2-1, with 11 bases aligning to TRBD1. J was trimmed by 7 bases and V by 5 bases; bases with no gene match: 7. Germline V CDR1 and CDR2: SGHAT, FQDESV (reference sequence). The CDR3 runs to 15 residues. CDR3 protein: CASSDGQGARNEQFF. CDR3 sequence (DNA): TGTGCCAGCAGCGATGGACAGGGGGCGCGGAATGAGCAGTTCTTC.

The gene calls are TRBV7-3 and TRBJ2-1, with D perhaps TRBD2 (6 bases). The CDR3 length is 14 residues. CDR1 SGHTA and CDR2 FQGTGA come from the germline V gene. V dropped 2 bases and J dropped 1 base, with 6 bases sitting between them. Here the CDR3 DNA reads TGTGCCAGCAGCTTAGCGGGATCCTACAATGAGCAGTTCTTC. It is translated as CASSLAGSYNEQFF.

The chain combines TRBV4-1 with TRBJ2-1; TRBD2 agrees at 12 bases. Germline V gene lookup returns CDR1 MGHRA and CDR2 YSYEKL. The length of the CDR3 is 20 residues. V was pared by 4 bases and J by 4 bases, with 17 bases of the junction left unmatched. DNA of the CDR3: TGCGCCAGCAGCCCTTCCGGGCTAGCGGGAGGGCACCTCCAATACAATGAGCAGTTCTTC. This translates into CASSPSGLAGGHLQYNEQFF.

DNA of the CDR3: TGTGCCAGCAGGGGGGGGACAGGGGTGCGCAATGAGCAGTTCTTC. The encoded protein is CASRGGTGVRNEQFF. The V call is TRBV5-4, the J call TRBJ2-1, with TRBD1 identical over 10 bases. Germline V CDR1 and CDR2: SGHNT, YYREEE (reference sequence). The CDR3 covers 15 residues. V lost 5 bases and J lost 6; bases outside the gene matches: 8.

V gene TRBV27 combines with J gene TRBJ2-7; 7 bases line up with TRBD2. This CDR3 is built from 14 residues. CDR1 MNHEY and CDR2 SMNVEV come from the germline V gene (reference sequence). V shed 3 bases, J shed 5 bases, and the junction held 7 bases outside the gene matches. The CDR3 loop is CASSFAAGVNEQYF. CDR3 sequence (DNA): TGTGCCAGCAGTTTCGCTGCGGGAGTTAACGAGCAGTACTTC.

The chain links TRBV11-3 to TRBJ2-7; 12 bases match TRBD1. Germline V gene data show CDR1 as SGHNT and CDR2 as YENEEA. The trim removed 6 bases at V and 6 bases at J, leaving 6 bases unmatched. The CDR3 is 14 amino acids. This chain's CDR3 is CASRHPGQGAEQYF. The CDR3 nucleotides read TGTGCCAGCAGACATCCGGGACAGGGGGCCGAGCAGTACTTC.

This sequence joins TRBV2 and TRBJ1-1; tentatively, D is TRBD1 (6 bases). V shed 6 bases and J shed 5 bases, with 16 bases lying between them. Germline V gene data show CDR1 as SNHLY and CDR2 as FYNNEI. CDR3 length: 14 residues. As DNA, the CDR3 is TGTGCCAGCAGGGGGGGCCAAGGGGCAACTGAAGCTTTCTTT. Its translation is CASRGGQGATEAFF.

The rearrangement links TRBV7-3 to TRBJ2-1; 11 bases map to TRBD1. Trimming cost V 6 bases and J 9 bases; bases outside gene matches: 10. CDR3 length: 15 residues. Per germline, CDR1 SGHTA and CDR2 FQGTGA. CDR3 nucleotides: TGTGCCAGCAGTCTAGAGGGACAGGGGGGAAGTGAGCAGTTCTTC. Translating it yields CASSLEGQGGSEQFF.